This entry concerns a single T cell receptor (beta chain). The data were obtained in a study of technical replicates of blood from a few donors. Clones were sequenced by immunoSEQ multiplex PCR, and TCRdb holds only the in-frame ones, with some missing. The sample carries just over 95,000 clones, approximately 94% recorded once. J lost 5 bases, V lost 3 bases, and 6 bases had no gene match. This CDR3 comprises 14 residues. Per the germline V gene, CDR1 is SGHAT and CDR2 is FQNNGV. The specimen was T cells isolated from PBMCs. The TCR comes from a human donor in good health. This chain uses TRBV11-2 with TRBJ2-5; the match to TRBD1 covers 7 bases. The CDR3 coding sequence is TGTGCCAGCAGCTTTTGGCAGGGGGACGAGACCCAGTACTTC. It translates to CASSFWQGDETQYF. Variable domain in full (rest from reference TRBV11-2 and TRBJ2-5): EAGVAQSPRYKIIEKRQSVAFWCNPISGHATLYWYQQILGQGPKLLIQFQNNGVVDDSQLPKDRFSAERLKGVDSTLKIQPAKLEDSAVYLCASSFWQGDETQYFGPGTRLLVL.